The 29 T cell receptor beta chains given below trace back to one sample, sequenced in a study of shared clonotypes between healthy human individuals. Profiled with immunoSEQ multiplex PCR; TCRdb holds only in-frame clones, not every one. The table has 450,000 to 500,000 clones, over 60% seen once. Sequencing was carried out using PBMCs. These receptors were taken from a woman between 40 and 50 years old in good health. Some clones in this sample may be carry-over from other donors' samples.

The CDR3 reads CASSPFGEGRGTDTQYF. For the CDR3, the DNA is TGTGCCAGCAGCCCCTTCGGGGAGGGCCGGGGCACAGATACGCAGTATTTT. The chain joins TRBV9 to TRBJ2-3, with 7 positions matching TRBD2. The germline CDR1 and CDR2 sequences are SGDLS and YYNGEE. The trim removed 4 bases at V and 1 base at J, leaving 12 bases unmatched. The CDR3 loop spans 17 amino acids.

The rearrangement links TRBV11-2 to TRBJ2-7; D is undetermined. Trimming removed 6 bases from V and 3 bases from J, with 12 bases in between. Germline CDR1 SGHAT, CDR2 FQNNGV. This CDR3 has 13 residues. The chain's CDR3 is CASRDPSSYEQYF. The CDR3, as DNA: TGTGCCAGCAGAGACCCCTCCAGCTACGAGCAGTACTTC.

The chain recombines TRBV7-2 with TRBJ2-7; D possibly corresponds to TRBD1 (5 bases). Germline V gene data show CDR1 as SGHTA and CDR2 as FQGNSA. This CDR3 region has 14 residues. V shed 5 bases and J shed 3 bases, with 14 bases lying between them. The CDR3 spells CASSVDTGLYEQYF. CDR3 coding DNA: TGTGCCAGCAGCGTAGACACAGGCCTCTACGAGCAGTACTTC. The complete variable domain, with remaining parts taken from reference TRBV7-2 and TRBJ2-7, reads GAGVSQSPSNKVTEKGKDVELRCDPISGHTALYWYRQSLGQGLEFLIYFQGNSAPDKSGLPSDRFSAERTGGSVSTLTIQRTQQEDSAVYLCASSVDTGLYEQYFGPGTRLTVT.

The chain links TRBV29-1 to TRBJ2-5; D gene unclear. V was pared by 4 bases and J by 2 bases, with 8 bases between. This CDR3 has 12 residues. Germline values: CDR1 SQVTM, CDR2 ANQGSEA. The CDR3 region is CSVGLTQETQYF. In nucleotides, the CDR3 is TGCAGCGTTGGACTGACACAAGAGACCCAGTACTTC.

This sequence joins TRBV5-4 and TRBJ1-1; D gene uncertain. The CDR3 is made up of 14 amino acids. V lost 0 bases to trimming and J lost 6 bases, with 12 bases between them. The germline V gene encodes CDR1 SGHNT and CDR2 YYREEE (reference sequence). The CDR3 is CASSLDSNRAEAFF. DNA of the CDR3: TGTGCCAGCAGCTTGGACAGCAATCGGGCTGAAGCTTTCTTT.

This chain joins TRBV11-2 and TRBJ1-1; 7 bases align to TRBD1. This CDR3 has 15 residues. The germline CDR1 and CDR2 sequences are SGHAT and FQNNGV. Trimming cost V 1 base and J 0 bases; bases outside gene matches: 2. As DNA, the CDR3 is TGTGCCAGCAGCTTAGCGGGACAGTTGAACACTGAAGCTTTCTTT. Translating it yields CASSLAGQLNTEAFF.

Concerning this clone: One base separates it from a far larger clone, so it is likely a read error. The rearrangement uses TRBV4-1 and TRBJ1-5; a weak D match, TRBD2 (5 bases). The J call may be faulty, since TRBJ2-3 better matches the DNA end. The CDR3 covers 16 residues. Germline loops: CDR1 MGHRA, CDR2 YSYEKL. CDR3 amino acids: CASSQDGGWSNQPQYF. DNA for the CDR3: TGCGCCAGCAGCCAAGATGGAGGTTGGAGCAATCAGCCCCAGTATTTT.

The chain has TRBV7-3 and TRBJ2-1; the D gene is possibly TRBD2 (6 bases). The V and J ends lost 5 bases and 6 bases respectively, with 17 bases between them. The CDR3 has 15 residues. The germline CDR1 and CDR2 sequences are SGHTA and FQGTGA. CDR3 sequence (DNA): TGTGCCAGCAGCCGGAGGGGACTGGAAGGCAATGAGCAGTTCTTC. Its translation is CASSRRGLEGNEQFF.

On this clone itself: The same CDR3 is also encoded by other DNA sequences in this sample. The chain's CDR3 is CASSLAEGANEKLFF. CDR3 nucleotides: TGCGCCAGCAGCTTGGCCGAGGGGGCTAATGAAAAACTGTTTTTT. The chain carries TRBV5-1 and TRBJ1-4, with a weak D call TRBD1 (6 bases). Germline V gene data show CDR1 as SGHRS and CDR2 as YFSETQ. This CDR3 spans 15 amino acids. V lost 0 bases and J 3 bases, leaving 9 bases between the germline ends.

The chain combines TRBV13 with TRBJ2-2; no firm D call. V lost 1 base to trimming and J lost 3 bases, with 6 bases between them. The CDR3 has 14 amino acids. Germline CDR1 is PRHDT and CDR2 is FYEKMQ (reference sequence). The CDR3, as DNA: TGTGCCAGCAGCTTAGAGCGAGACACCGGGGAGCTGTTTTTT. It translates to CASSLERDTGELFF.

This sequence joins TRBV9 and TRBJ2-5; D perhaps matches TRBD1 (6 bases). CDR3 length equals 15 residues. Germline V gene data show CDR1 as SGDLS and CDR2 as YYNGEE. V was trimmed by 3 bases and J by 5 bases, leaving 17 bases between them. CDR3 region: CASSEQEGVWETQYF. Here the CDR3 DNA reads TGTGCCAGCAGCGAGCAAGAGGGGGTCTGGGAGACCCAGTACTTC.

For this clone: A read error is possible here, since a much larger clone lies one base away. The J gene is TRBJ1-5, the V gene TRBV2; TRBD1 might be the D (5 bases). The CDR3 contains 15 residues. Germline V gene sequence: CDR1 SNHLY, CDR2 FYNNEI. The V end lost 4 bases, the J end lost 0 bases, and 10 bases lay between the germline ends. The CDR3 here is CASSGGAVSNQPQHF. As DNA, the CDR3 is TGTGCCAGCAGTGGAGGGGCGGTTAGCAATCAGCCCCAGCATTTT.

J is TRBJ2-2 and V is TRBV7-9; 8 bases fit TRBD2. CDR1 is SEHNR and CDR2 is FQNEAQ in the germline V gene (reference sequence). There are 14 residues in the CDR3. V dropped 5 bases and J dropped 4; count of bases not matched to a gene: 3. The CDR3 sequence is CASSTTSGTGELFF. CDR3 in DNA: TGTGCCAGCAGCACCACTAGCGGCACCGGGGAGCTGTTTTTT.

The V call is TRBV7-6, the J call TRBJ2-1; 8 nucleotides agree with TRBD2. The CDR3 totals 15 residues. Germline V gene sequence: CDR1 SGHVS, CDR2 FNYEAQ. V gave up 1 base and J gave up 2 bases; unmatched junction bases: 1. The CDR3 protein is CASSLGLAPYNEQFF. The DNA of the CDR3 is TGTGCCAGCAGCTTAGGACTAGCGCCCTACAATGAGCAGTTCTTC.

The CDR3 spells CSAKPQGGSTEAFF. CDR3 coding DNA: TGCAGCGCCAAGCCCCAGGGGGGGAGCACTGAAGCTTTCTTT. The gene calls are TRBV29-1 and TRBJ1-1; 7 bases line up with TRBD1. There are 14 residues in the CDR3. Germline-derived CDR1 and CDR2 are SQVTM and ANQGSEA. Trimming cost V 7 bases and J 4 bases; bases outside gene matches: 12. Full variable domain (rest looked up from reference TRBV29-1 and TRBJ1-1): SAVISQKPSRDICQRGTSLTIQCQVDSQVTMMFWYRQQPGQSLTLIATANQGSEATYESGFVIDKFPISRPNLTFSTLTVSNMSPEDSSIYLCSAKPQGGSTEAFFGQGTRLTVV.

The chain couples TRBV11-2 to TRBJ2-7, with D perhaps TRBD1 (7 bases). Germline assignment: CDR1 SGHAT and CDR2 FQNNGV. V dropped 5 bases and J dropped 5 bases, with 16 bases sitting between them. This CDR3 has 14 residues. The CDR3 sequence: CASSVDREVHEQYF. The CDR3 DNA is TGTGCCAGCAGCGTCGACAGGGAGGTCCACGAGCAGTACTTC.

Regarding this clone: A much larger clone sits a single nucleotide away, making a read error possible. V and J are TRBV9 and TRBJ2-5; D uncertain. The CDR3 is 15 amino acids. Per germline, CDR1 SGDLS and CDR2 YYNGEE. This CDR3 reads CASGVDPRSQETQYF. In DNA form, the CDR3 reads TGTGCCAGCGGCGTAGATCCCAGGTCCCAAGAGACCCAGTACTTC.

In nucleotides, the CDR3 is TGTGCCAGCAGTGACTCCGGACTGAACACCGGGGAGCTGTTTTTT. Its protein product is CASSDSGLNTGELFF. This chain connects TRBV6-4 to TRBJ2-2; D perhaps matches TRBD2 (5 bases). Trimming pared 0 bases from V and 1 base from J, leaving 6 bases between. The CDR3 has 15 residues. Per germline, CDR1 MRHNA and CDR2 SNTAGT.

The chain has TRBV4-1 and TRBJ1-3, with unresolved D. From germline, CDR1 is MGHRA and CDR2 YSYEKL. Trimming cost V 3 bases and J 0 bases, with 12 bases left between them. The CDR3 has 16 residues. The CDR3 spells CASSHNGRNSGNTIYF. The CDR3, as DNA: TGCGCCAGCAGCCACAACGGACGGAACTCTGGAAACACCATATATTTT.

The chain uses TRBV5-1 and TRBJ1-4, with D unclear. This CDR3 region has 16 residues. Germline CDR1 is SGHRS and CDR2 is YFSETQ. The V end was cut by 3 bases, the J end by 0 bases, with 12 bases between. The CDR3 loop reads CASSSLLGATNEKLFF. The CDR3 DNA is TGCGCCAGCAGCTCTTTGCTCGGAGCAACTAATGAAAAACTGTTTTTT.

The J gene is TRBJ2-2, the V gene TRBV27; D uncertain. The germline V and J ends were trimmed by 4 bases and 2 bases, with 8 bases remaining between them. Per the germline V gene, CDR1 is MNHEY and CDR2 is SMNVEV (reference sequence). The CDR3 spans 14 residues. CDR3: CASSYAVNTGELFF. The DNA for the CDR3 is TGTGCCAGCAGTTACGCCGTAAACACCGGGGAGCTGTTTTTT.

The chain recombines TRBV30 with TRBJ2-7, with D hard to call. Germline CDR1 is GTSNPN and CDR2 is SVGIG (reference sequence). The V gene lost 0 bases and the J gene lost 0 bases, with 9 bases spanning the gap. The CDR3 extends over 14 amino acids. CDR3 loop: CAWSVVASSYEQYF. CDR3 sequence (DNA): TGTGCCTGGAGTGTAGTAGCTAGCTCCTACGAGCAGTACTTC.

This chain joins TRBV6-5 and TRBJ2-7; D not resolved. Germline assignment: CDR1 MNHEY and CDR2 SVGAGI. Trimming shortened V by 10 bases and J by 3 bases, and 10 bases separated the two germline ends. This CDR3 is built from 11 residues. In nucleotides, the CDR3 is TGTGCCACCAAATCGGGCTACGAGCAGTACTTC. Translated, it gives CATKSGYEQYF.

The chain uses TRBV2 and TRBJ2-1, with D uncertain. Germline V gene data show CDR1 as SNHLY and CDR2 as FYNNEI. The V end lost 4 bases, the J end lost 10 bases, and 11 bases lay between the germline ends. The length of the CDR3 is 12 residues. CDR3 DNA sequence: TGTGCCAGCAGTGGGGGTCGGTGGGAGCAGTTCTTC. Its translation is CASSGGRWEQFF.

There are many counts of this clone. CDR3: CASSYTRPGANVLTF. CDR3 DNA sequence: TGTGCCAGCAGTTACACAAGGCCCGGGGCCAACGTCCTGACTTTC. The gene calls are TRBV6-6 and TRBJ2-6; D call uncertain. Germline CDR1 MNHNY, CDR2 SVGAGI (reference sequence). The V and J ends lost 2 bases and 4 bases respectively, with 9 bases between them. The CDR3 is 15 residues long.

The chain links TRBV18 to TRBJ1-3, with D perhaps TRBD1 (6 bases). Trimming took 3 bases from V and 5 from J, leaving 14 bases between them. Germline CDR1 KGHSH, CDR2 LQKENI. The CDR3 runs to 15 residues. CDR3 nucleotide sequence: TGTGCCAGCTCACCCACCGGGGGGGCTAGAAACACCATATATTTT. Translation: CASSPTGGARNTIYF.

Many counts were recorded for this clone. The chain recombines TRBV7-9 with TRBJ1-1; the match to TRBD1 covers 7 bases. Unmatched junction bases numbered 6, after V lost 4 bases and J lost 10 bases. The CDR3 loop spans 12 amino acids. The V gene's germline CDR1 is SEHNR and CDR2 FQNEAQ (reference sequence). The CDR3 is CASSYGQVGAFF. The CDR3 DNA reads as TGTGCCAGCAGCTACGGACAGGTGGGAGCTTTCTTT. The variable domain in full, with the rest retrieved from reference TRBV7-9 and TRBJ1-1, is DTGVSQNPRHKITKRGQNVTFRCDPISEHNRLYWYRQTLGQGPEFLTYFQNEAQLEKSRLLSDRFSAERPKGSFSTLEIQRTEQGDSAMYLCASSYGQVGAFFGQGTRLTVV.

The CDR3 DNA sequence: TGTGCCACAGGAGGACAGTATAGCAATCAGCCCCAGCATTTT. Its protein product is CATGGQYSNQPQHF. The V and J genes are TRBV15 and TRBJ1-5; weak D call: TRBD1 (6 bases). CDR3 length equals 14 residues. Trimming pared 9 bases from V and 0 bases from J, leaving 12 bases between. Germline V gives CDR1 LNHNV, CDR2 YYDKDF (reference sequence).

This chain connects TRBV7-9 to TRBJ1-4; D might be TRBD1 (5 bases). Germline CDR1 reads SEHNR; CDR2 reads FQNEAQ (reference sequence). CDR3 size: 14 residues. Trimming pared 1 base from V and 10 bases from J, leaving 13 bases between. CDR3 sequence: CASSLGTSGGKLFF. As DNA, the CDR3 is TGTGCCAGCAGCTTAGGGACAAGTGGAGGAAAACTGTTTTTT.